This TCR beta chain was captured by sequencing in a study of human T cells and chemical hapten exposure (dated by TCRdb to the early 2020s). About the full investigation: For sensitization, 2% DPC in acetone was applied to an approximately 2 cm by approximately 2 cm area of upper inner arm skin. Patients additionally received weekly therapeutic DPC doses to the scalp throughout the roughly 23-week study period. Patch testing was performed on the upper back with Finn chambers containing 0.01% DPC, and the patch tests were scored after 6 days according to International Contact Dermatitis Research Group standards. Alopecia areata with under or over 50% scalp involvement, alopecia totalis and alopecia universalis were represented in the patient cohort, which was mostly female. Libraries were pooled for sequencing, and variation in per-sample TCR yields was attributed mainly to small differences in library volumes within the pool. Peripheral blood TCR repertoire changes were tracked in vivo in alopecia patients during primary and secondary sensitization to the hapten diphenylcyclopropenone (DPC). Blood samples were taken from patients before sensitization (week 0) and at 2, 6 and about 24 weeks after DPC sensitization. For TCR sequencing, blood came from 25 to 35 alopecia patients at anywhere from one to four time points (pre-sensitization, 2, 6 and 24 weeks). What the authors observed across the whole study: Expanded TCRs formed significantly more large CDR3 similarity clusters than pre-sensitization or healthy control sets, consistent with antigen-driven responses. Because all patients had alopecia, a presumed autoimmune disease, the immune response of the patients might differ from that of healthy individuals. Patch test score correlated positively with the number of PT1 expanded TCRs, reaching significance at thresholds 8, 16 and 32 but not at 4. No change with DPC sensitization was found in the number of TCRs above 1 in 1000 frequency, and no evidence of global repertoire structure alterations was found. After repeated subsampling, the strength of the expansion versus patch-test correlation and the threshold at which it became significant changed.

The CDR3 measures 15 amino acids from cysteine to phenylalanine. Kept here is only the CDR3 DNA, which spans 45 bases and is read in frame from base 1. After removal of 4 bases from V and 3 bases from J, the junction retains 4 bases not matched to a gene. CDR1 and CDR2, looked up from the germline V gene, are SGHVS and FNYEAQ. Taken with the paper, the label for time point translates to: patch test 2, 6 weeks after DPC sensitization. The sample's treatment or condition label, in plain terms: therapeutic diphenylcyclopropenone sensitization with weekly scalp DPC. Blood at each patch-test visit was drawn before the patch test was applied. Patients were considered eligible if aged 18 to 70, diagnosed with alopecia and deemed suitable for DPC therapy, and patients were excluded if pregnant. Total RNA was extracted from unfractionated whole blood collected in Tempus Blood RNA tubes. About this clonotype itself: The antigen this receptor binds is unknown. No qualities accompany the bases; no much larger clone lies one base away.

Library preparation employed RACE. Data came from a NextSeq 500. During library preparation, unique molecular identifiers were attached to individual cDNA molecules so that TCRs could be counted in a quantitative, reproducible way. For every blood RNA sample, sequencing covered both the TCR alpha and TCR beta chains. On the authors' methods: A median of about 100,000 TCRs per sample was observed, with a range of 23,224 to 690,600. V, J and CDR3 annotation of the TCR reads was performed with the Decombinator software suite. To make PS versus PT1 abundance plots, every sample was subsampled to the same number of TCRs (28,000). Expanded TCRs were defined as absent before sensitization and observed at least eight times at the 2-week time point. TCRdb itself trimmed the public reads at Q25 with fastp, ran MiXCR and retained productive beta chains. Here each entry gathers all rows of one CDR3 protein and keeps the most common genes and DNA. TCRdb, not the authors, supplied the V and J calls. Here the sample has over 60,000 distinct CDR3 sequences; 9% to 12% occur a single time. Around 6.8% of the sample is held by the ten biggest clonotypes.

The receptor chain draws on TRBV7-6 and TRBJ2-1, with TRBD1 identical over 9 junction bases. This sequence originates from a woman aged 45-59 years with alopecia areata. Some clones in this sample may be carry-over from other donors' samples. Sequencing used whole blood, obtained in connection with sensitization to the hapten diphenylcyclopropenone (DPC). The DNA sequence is TGTGCCAGCAGCTCAGTGGACAGGGGCTACAATGAGCAGTTCTTC. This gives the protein CASSSVDRGYNEQFF. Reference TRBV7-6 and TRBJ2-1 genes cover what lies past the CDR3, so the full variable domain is GAGVSQSPRYKVTKRGQDVALRCDPISGHVSLYWYRQALGQGPEFLTYFNYEAQQDKSGLPNDRFSAERPEGSISTLTIQRTEQRDSAMYRCASSSVDRGYNEQFFGPGTRLTVL.